The rows below give T cell receptor beta chains drawn from one sample of a study of neurological immune-mediated disorders. From the 5' RACE reads, TCRdb called clonotypes with MiXCR, one entry per CDR3 protein. The repertoire holds roughly 61,000 distinct CDR3 sequences, with 9.5% to 12% as singletons. The sequencing sample was made of PBMCs. These receptors were collected from a male donor with HTLV-1-associated myelopathy (HAM/TSP). Each CDR3 is given with its conserved first and last residue. Each record gives: D gene, J gene, V gene, clone size, CDR3 DNA, CDR3 protein. A D gene is named only where the DNA matches it firmly. Sizes are listed as how often the clone was seen (once, few, many) or a class if it is expanded.

>TRBD1|TRBJ2-5|TRBV28|many
TGTGCCAGCAGTTCAGCCCTGACAGGGGGCAGGGAGACCCAGTACTTC
CASSSALTGGRETQYF
>-|TRBJ1-3|TRBV5-1|many
TGCGCCAGCAGCTTGGACCACTCTGGAAACACCATATATTTT
CASSLDHSGNTIYF
>-|TRBJ2-7|TRBV18|many
TGTGCCAGCTCACCCGACGCGGGCGGTTACGAGCAGTACTTC
CASSPDAGGYEQYF
>-|TRBJ2-7|TRBV9|few
TGTGCCAGCAGCGTAGAGGGGGCGGGGGGCGGCGAGCAGTACTTC
CASSVEGAGGGEQYF
>-|TRBJ2-2|TRBV6-6|many
TGTGCCAGCAGCAACCCGGAGGATATACGGGAGCTGTTTTTT
CASSNPEDIRELFF
>-|TRBJ1-4|TRBV2|many
TGTGCCAGCAGTCTGAGTCGGGGTGAAAAACTGTTTTTT
CASSLSRGEKLFF
>-|TRBJ1-2|TRBV29-1|many
TGCAGCGTTGAGAATGTCGAGGCCCGAGGATATGGCTACACCTTC
CSVENVEARGYGYTF
>-|TRBJ1-1|TRBV29-1|many
TGCAGCGTTGTCTTGTGGGGGGCCGTCACTGAAGCTTTCTTT
CSVVLWGAVTEAFF
>TRBD1|TRBJ1-2|TRBV19|few
TGTGCCAGTAGTACAGGGGGCTATGGCTACACCTTC
CASSTGGYGYTF
>-|TRBJ1-2|TRBV15|many
TGTGCCACCAGCAGAGAGGAGGGGCACTATGGCTACACCTTC
CATSREEGHYGYTF
>-|TRBJ1-6|TRBV12-3/TRBV12-4|many
TGTGCCAGCAGTTTTATAGGGGAATCACCCCTCCACTTT
CASSFIGESPLHF
>-|TRBJ2-2|TRBV9|many
TGTGCCAGCAGCGCAGGCAAGGGTGAGGGCGGGGAGCTGTTTTTT
CASSAGKGEGGELFF
>-|TRBJ2-1|TRBV7-8|many
TGTGCCAGCAGCTTGGCCCCATACACTGACTCCTACAATGAGCAGTTCTTC
CASSLAPYTDSYNEQFF
>-|TRBJ1-6|TRBV5-1|many
TGCGCCAGCAGCTTGTACCTGAACTCCTATAATTCACCCCTCCACTTT
CASSLYLNSYNSPLHF
>-|TRBJ1-3|TRBV25-1|many
TGTGCCAGCATGGATGGGGGGGCAGGGCGCGTCTCTGGAAACACCATATATTTT
CASMDGGAGRVSGNTIYF
>-|TRBJ2-7|TRBV11-2|many
TGTGCCAGCAGCTTAGTGCGTGTATTTGGGGAGCAGTACTTC
CASSLVRVFGEQYF
>-|TRBJ1-4|TRBV4-3|few
TGCGCCAGCAGCCAATTTTCAGGAAAACTGTTTTTT
CASSQFSGKLFF
>-|TRBJ2-2|TRBV29-1|many
TGCAGCGTTGATATTGCCAGCCCCGGGGAGCTGTTTTTT
CSVDIASPGELFF
>-|TRBJ2-7|TRBV5-1|many
TGCGCCAGCAGCTTGACCGGGAACGAGCAGTACTTC
CASSLTGNEQYF
>TRBD1|TRBJ2-1|TRBV7-9|medium-sized
TGTGCCAGCATCCTTGACAGGGAAAATGAGCAGTTCTTC
CASILDRENEQFF
>-|TRBJ1-1|TRBV3-1|many
TGTGCCAGCAGCCCTGTGCGGACGTACACTGAAGCTTTCTTT
CASSPVRTYTEAFF
>-|TRBJ1-3|TRBV7-2|many
TGTGCCAGCACCCTAATTGGCAACTCTGGAAACACCATATATTTT
CASTLIGNSGNTIYF